This TCR beta chain was found in a study of immune evolution from preneoplasia to lung adenocarcinoma. Overall study findings and caveats: Later-stage lesions seemingly showed higher T cell density and diversity than normal lung. Normal lung had the highest top T cell clone frequencies.

Between about 2014 and 2018, patients underwent resection in Japan or China. Measured with immunoSEQ multiplex PCR; TCRdb has only the in-frame clones, and not every one. The table includes about 4,900 clones, 80% to 90% detected once. CDR1 LGHNA and CDR2 YSLEER come from the germline V gene. This CDR3 spans 18 amino acids. J lost 1 base, V lost 0 bases, and 9 bases had no gene match. Turning to this clone: What it recognizes is unknown.

The sequence came from a donor at least 70 years old with lung adenocarcinoma. The chain recombines TRBV4-3 with TRBJ2-3, with 8 nucleotides matching TRBD2. Material: FFPE adjacent normal lung tissue. The CDR3 region has the DNA TGCGCCAGCAGCCAAGATTTCCCGGGGGGGGCCGGCACAGATACGCAGTATTTT. It is translated as CASSQDFPGGAGTDTQYF.